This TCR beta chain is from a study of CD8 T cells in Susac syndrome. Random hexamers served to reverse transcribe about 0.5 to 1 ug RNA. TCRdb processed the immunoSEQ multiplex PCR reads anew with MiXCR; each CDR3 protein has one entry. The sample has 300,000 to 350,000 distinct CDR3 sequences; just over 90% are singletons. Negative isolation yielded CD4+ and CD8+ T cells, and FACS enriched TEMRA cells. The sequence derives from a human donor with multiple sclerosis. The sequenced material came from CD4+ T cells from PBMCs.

The CDR3 loop is CATSESSQNTDTQYF. The DNA of the CDR3 is TGTGCCACCAGTGAATCTAGCCAGAACACAGATACGCAGTATTTT. This sequence joins TRBV24-1 and TRBJ2-3, with D tentatively TRBD2 (5 bases). V dropped 4 bases and J dropped 2 bases, with 12 bases sitting between them. CDR1 KGHDR and CDR2 SFDVKD come from the germline V gene. CDR3 length: 15 residues.